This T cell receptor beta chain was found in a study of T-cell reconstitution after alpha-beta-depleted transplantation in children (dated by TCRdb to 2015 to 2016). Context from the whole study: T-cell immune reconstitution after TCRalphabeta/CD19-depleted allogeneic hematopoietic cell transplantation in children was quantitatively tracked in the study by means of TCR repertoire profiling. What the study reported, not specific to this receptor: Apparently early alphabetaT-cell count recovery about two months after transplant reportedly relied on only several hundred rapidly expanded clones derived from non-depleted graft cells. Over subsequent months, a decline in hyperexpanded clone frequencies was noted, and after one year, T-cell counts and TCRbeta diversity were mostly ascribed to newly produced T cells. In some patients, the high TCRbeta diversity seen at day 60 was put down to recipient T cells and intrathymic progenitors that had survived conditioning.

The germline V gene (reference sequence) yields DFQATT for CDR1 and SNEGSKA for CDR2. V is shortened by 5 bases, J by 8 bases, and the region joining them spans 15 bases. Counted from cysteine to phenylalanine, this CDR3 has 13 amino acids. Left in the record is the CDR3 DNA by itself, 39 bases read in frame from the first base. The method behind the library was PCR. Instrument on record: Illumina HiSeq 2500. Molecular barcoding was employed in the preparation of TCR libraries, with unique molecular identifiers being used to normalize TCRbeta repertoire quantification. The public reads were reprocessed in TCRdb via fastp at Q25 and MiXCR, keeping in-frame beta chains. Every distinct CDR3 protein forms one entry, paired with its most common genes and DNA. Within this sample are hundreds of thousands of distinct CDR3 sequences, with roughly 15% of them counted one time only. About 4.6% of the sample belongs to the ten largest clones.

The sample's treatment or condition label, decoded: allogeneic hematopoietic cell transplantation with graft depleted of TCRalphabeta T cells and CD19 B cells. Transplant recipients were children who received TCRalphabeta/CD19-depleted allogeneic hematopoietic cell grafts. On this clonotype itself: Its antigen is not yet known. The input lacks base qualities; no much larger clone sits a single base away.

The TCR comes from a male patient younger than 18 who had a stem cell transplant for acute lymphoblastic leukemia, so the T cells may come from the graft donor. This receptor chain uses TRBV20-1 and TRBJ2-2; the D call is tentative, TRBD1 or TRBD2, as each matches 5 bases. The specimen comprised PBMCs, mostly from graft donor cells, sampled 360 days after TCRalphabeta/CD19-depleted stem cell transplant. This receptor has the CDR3 CSARLRDRGELFF. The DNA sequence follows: TGCAGTGCTCGACTCAGGGACCGAGGGGAGCTGTTTTTT.